The 16 T cell receptor beta chains presented below share a single source sample, sequenced in a study of control samples from healthy donors and cancer patients (dated by TCRdb to the early 2020s). Receptor libraries were prepared by the immunoSEQ multiplex PCR assay. TCRdb's version of the immuneACCESS table is confined to in-frame rearrangements and falls short of the full clone set. An unresolved V gene accounts for under half of the shortfall where checked; the remainder is of unknown origin. Present in this sample are about 190,000 clones, 91% of which were seen just once. Of the sample, less than 2% is held by the ten largest clones. Material for sequencing was blood. The receptors derive from a young man in good health.

This clone occurred once. Other DNA sequences from this sample encode an identical CDR3 as well. The chain carries TRBV10-3 and TRBJ2-7, with 14 bases that match TRBD2. Trimming took 1 base from V and 5 from J; bases not matched to a gene: 7. CDR3 length: 17 residues. In germline, CDR1 is ENHRY, CDR2 SYGVKD. The CDR3, as DNA: TGTGCCATCAGTGAGTTGGGACTAGCGGGGGAGATGAACGAGCAGTACTTC. Translation gives CAISELGLAGEMNEQYF.

The J gene is TRBJ2-2, the V gene TRBV30; 11 nucleotides agree with TRBD1. CDR1 is GTSNPN and CDR2 is SVGIG in the germline V gene (reference sequence). The length of the CDR3 is 16 residues. After removal of 4 bases from V and 7 bases from J, the junction contained 11 bases not matched to a gene. The CDR3 sequence: CAWKKTGTGGNGELFF. CDR3 DNA: TGTGCCTGGAAAAAAACCGGGACAGGGGGGAACGGGGAGCTGTTTTTT.

The chain combines TRBV9 with TRBJ2-3; D gene uncertain. The CDR3 extends over 14 amino acids. V was pared by 0 bases and J by 2 bases, with 7 bases between. The germline CDR1 and CDR2 sequences are SGDLS and YYNGEE. The CDR3 loop is CASSVGHSTDTQYF. In nucleotides, the CDR3 is TGTGCCAGCAGCGTAGGACACTCCACAGATACGCAGTATTTT.

The genes are TRBV11-2 and TRBJ2-7; D is possibly TRBD2 (5 bases). Per the germline V gene, CDR1 is SGHAT and CDR2 is FQNNGV. The CDR3 consists of 12 residues. V was trimmed by 5 bases and J by 2 bases, leaving 7 bases between them. The CDR3 loop reads CASSPGAYEQYF. The CDR3 coding sequence is TGTGCCAGCAGCCCCGGGGCCTACGAGCAGTACTTC.

The sample holds one count of this clone. The gene calls are TRBV7-9 and TRBJ1-6, with D uncertain. Looked up from germline, CDR1 is SEHNR and CDR2 is FQNEAQ (reference sequence). This CDR3 has 16 amino acids. The V end lost 0 bases, the J end lost 4 bases, and 10 bases lay between the germline ends. The CDR3 loop is CASSLAPETYNSPLHF. Here the CDR3 DNA reads TGTGCCAGCAGCTTAGCGCCGGAGACTTATAATTCACCCCTCCACTTT.

There are a few counts of this clone. CDR3 DNA: TGTGCCAGCAGCTTAGAAGACAGGATCTATAATTCACCCCTCCACTTT. Translation: CASSLEDRIYNSPLHF. V and J are TRBV7-2 and TRBJ1-6; D possibly corresponds to TRBD1 (6 bases). The germline gives CDR1 SGHTA, CDR2 FQGNSA. V lost 1 base and J 3 bases, leaving 10 bases between the germline ends. The CDR3 loop spans 16 amino acids.

This sequence joins TRBV9 and TRBJ2-7; possibly TRBD1 for D (6 bases). Trimming shortened V by 3 bases and J by 0 bases, and 13 bases separated the two germline ends. The CDR3 is 15 amino acids. CDR1 is SGDLS and CDR2 is YYNGEE in the germline V gene. This CDR3 reads CASSAEPGASYEQYF. Here the CDR3 DNA reads TGTGCCAGCAGCGCCGAGCCAGGGGCCTCCTACGAGCAGTACTTC.

This clone showed up just a few times. The rearrangement links TRBV2 to TRBJ1-4; a weak D match, TRBD1 (6 bases). The V and J ends lost 6 bases and 6 bases respectively, with 17 bases between them. Germline loops: CDR1 SNHLY, CDR2 FYNNEI. The CDR3 loop spans 15 amino acids. The DNA of the CDR3 is TGTGCCAGCAGGCCACAGGGCTGGGGTGATGAAAAACTGTTTTTT. Translating it yields CASRPQGWGDEKLFF.

V gene TRBV6-4 combines with J gene TRBJ1-1; no reliable D call. The CDR3 loop spans 15 amino acids. Germline loops: CDR1 MRHNA, CDR2 SNTAGT. The germline V and J ends were trimmed by 4 bases and 8 bases, with 20 bases remaining between them. The CDR3 nucleotides are TGTGCCAGCAGTGCCCCCGACAACCTCCATGCCGAAGCTTTCTTT. This sequence encodes CASSAPDNLHAEAFF.

J is TRBJ1-2 and V is TRBV20-1; 7 nucleotides agree with TRBD1. This CDR3 has 13 amino acids. The germline gives CDR1 DFQATT, CDR2 SNEGSKA (reference sequence). J gave up 3 bases and V 3 bases, and 4 bases lay outside the gene matches. CDR3 amino acids: CSASEDRDYGYTF. DNA of the CDR3: TGCAGTGCTAGTGAAGACAGGGACTATGGCTACACCTTC.

The chain uses TRBV6-6 and TRBJ2-6; D is unresolved. Germline CDR1 and CDR2: MNHNY and SVGAGI (reference sequence). The V and J ends lost 2 bases and 6 bases respectively, with 2 bases between them. The CDR3 consists of 12 residues. The CDR3 loop is CASSYQANVLTF. The CDR3 bases are TGTGCCAGCAGTTACCAGGCCAACGTCCTGACTTTC.

The V gene is TRBV9, the J gene TRBJ2-3; either TRBD1 or TRBD2 may supply D (5 bases each). Trimming stripped 3 bases from V and 2 bases from J, with 13 bases between. Germline CDR1 reads SGDLS; CDR2 reads YYNGEE. CDR3 length: 15 residues. Here the CDR3 reads CASSASQGVTDTQYF. Here the CDR3 DNA reads TGTGCCAGCAGCGCCAGTCAGGGAGTCACAGATACGCAGTATTTT.

This clone was picked up one time. The rearrangement links TRBV10-3 to TRBJ2-7; 8 bases are a match to TRBD1. CDR3 length: 13 amino acids. The germline V gene encodes CDR1 ENHRY and CDR2 SYGVKD. J gave up 6 bases and V 5 bases, and 6 bases lay outside the gene matches. The CDR3 protein is CAISFPGQGEQYF. CDR3 bases: TGTGCCATCAGTTTTCCCGGACAGGGCGAGCAGTACTTC.

The chain carries TRBV7-8 and TRBJ1-5; D unresolved. Trimming took 7 bases from V and 0 from J, leaving 7 bases between them. The CDR3 sequence is 13 residues long. In germline, CDR1 is SGHVS, CDR2 FQNEAQ. The CDR3 region is CASTLYSNQPQHF. CDR3 DNA: TGTGCCAGCACCCTCTATAGCAATCAGCCCCAGCATTTT.

The V call is TRBV30, the J call TRBJ1-6, with TRBD1 matching over 11 bases. The CDR3 covers 16 residues. After removal of 2 bases from V and 7 bases from J, the junction contained 7 bases not matched to a gene. Per germline, CDR1 GTSNPN and CDR2 SVGIG (reference sequence). The CDR3 is CAWSTGQGALNSPLHF. The CDR3 DNA sequence: TGTGCCTGGAGTACCGGACAGGGGGCCTTGAATTCACCCCTCCACTTT.

The chain joins TRBV20-1 to TRBJ1-2; D gene unclear. Trimming stripped 4 bases from V and 4 bases from J, with 7 bases between. The germline V gene has CDR1 DFQATT and CDR2 SNEGSKA (reference sequence). CDR3 size: 11 residues. The chain's CDR3 is CSANGPYGYTF. CDR3 DNA: TGCAGTGCTAACGGACCCTATGGCTACACCTTC.